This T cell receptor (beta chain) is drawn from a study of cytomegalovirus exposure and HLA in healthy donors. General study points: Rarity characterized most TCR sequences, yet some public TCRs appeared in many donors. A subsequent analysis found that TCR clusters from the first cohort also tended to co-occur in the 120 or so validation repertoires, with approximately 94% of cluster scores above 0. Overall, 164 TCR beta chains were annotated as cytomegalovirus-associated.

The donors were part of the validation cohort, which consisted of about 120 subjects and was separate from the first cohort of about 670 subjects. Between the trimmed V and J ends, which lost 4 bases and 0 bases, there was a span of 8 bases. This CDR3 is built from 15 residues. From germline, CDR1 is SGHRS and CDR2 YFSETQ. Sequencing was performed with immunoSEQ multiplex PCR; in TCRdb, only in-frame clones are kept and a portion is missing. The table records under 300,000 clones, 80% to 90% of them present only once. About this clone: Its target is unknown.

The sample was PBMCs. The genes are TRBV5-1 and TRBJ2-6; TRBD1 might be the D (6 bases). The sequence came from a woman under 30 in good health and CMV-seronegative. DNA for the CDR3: TGCGCCAGCAGCCCGGACAGCTCTGGGGCCAACGTCCTGACTTTC. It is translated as CASSPDSSGANVLTF.